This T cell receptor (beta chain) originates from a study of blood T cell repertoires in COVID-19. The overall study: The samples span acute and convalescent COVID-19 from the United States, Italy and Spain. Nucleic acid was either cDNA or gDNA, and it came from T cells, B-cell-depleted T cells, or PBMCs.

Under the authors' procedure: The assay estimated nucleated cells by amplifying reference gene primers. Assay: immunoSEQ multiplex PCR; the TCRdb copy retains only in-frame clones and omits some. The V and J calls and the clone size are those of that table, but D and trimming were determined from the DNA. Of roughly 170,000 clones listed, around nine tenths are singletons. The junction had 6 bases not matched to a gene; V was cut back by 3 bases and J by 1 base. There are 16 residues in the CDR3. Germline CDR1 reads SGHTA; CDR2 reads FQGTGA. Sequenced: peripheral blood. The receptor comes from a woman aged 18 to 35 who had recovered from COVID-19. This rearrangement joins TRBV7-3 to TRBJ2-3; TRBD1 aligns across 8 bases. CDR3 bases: TGTGCCAGCAGCTTCTCAGGACAGGGCGGCACAGATACGCAGTATTTT. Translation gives CASSFSGQGGTDTQYF.